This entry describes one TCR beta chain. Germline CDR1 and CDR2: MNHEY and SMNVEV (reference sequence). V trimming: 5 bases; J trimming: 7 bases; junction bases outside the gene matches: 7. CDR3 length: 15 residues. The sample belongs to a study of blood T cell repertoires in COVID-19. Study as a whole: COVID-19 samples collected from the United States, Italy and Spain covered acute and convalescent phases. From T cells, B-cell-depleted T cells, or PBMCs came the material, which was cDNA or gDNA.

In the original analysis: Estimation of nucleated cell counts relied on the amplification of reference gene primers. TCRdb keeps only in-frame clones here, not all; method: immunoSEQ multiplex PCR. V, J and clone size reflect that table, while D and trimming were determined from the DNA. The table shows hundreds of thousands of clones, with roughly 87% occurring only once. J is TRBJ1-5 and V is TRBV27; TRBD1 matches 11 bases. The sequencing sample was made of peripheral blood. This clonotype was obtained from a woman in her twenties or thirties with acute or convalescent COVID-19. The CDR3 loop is CASSKGTGGGQPQHF. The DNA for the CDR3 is TGTGCCAGCAGTAAGGGGACAGGGGGGGGGCAGCCCCAGCATTTT.